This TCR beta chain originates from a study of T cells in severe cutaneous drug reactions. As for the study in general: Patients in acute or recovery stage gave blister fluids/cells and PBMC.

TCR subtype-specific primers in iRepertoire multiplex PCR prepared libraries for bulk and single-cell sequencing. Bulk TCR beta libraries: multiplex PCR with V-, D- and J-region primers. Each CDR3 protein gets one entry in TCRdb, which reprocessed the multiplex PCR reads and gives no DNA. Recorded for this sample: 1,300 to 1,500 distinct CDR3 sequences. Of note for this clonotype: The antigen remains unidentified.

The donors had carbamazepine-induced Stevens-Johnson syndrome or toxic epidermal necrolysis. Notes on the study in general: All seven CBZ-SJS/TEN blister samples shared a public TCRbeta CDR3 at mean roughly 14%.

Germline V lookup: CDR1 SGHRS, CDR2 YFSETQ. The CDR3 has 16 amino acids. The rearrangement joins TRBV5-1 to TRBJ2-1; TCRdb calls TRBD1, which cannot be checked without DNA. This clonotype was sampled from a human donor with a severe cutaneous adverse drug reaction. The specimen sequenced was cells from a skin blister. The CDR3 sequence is CASSGRRDRAYNEQFF.